Below, 21 T cell receptor delta chains from the same sample are listed, as sequenced in a study of γδ T cells in repeated Plasmodium falciparum infection. Bulk repertoires came from Vgamma9/Vdelta2+ or Vdelta2-negative gammadelta T cells flow-sorted from PBMC. TCRdb redid clone calling on the multiplex PCR reads using CATT. The sample lists 90,000 to 95,000 delta-chain clones, over 0.9% occurring once. The sample comprised gamma-delta T cells from blood. All receptors derive from a pool of human donors (malaria-infected and uninfected, not separated).

This clone was found a few times. TCRdb's protein for this DNA is that of a much larger clone and differs from the translation at residue 7, likely a read error; the protein shown is the DNA translation. The chain employs TRDV2 and TRDJ1; the D gene is possibly TRDD3 (6 bases). Germline CDR1 and CDR2: GEAIGNYY and EKD. CDR3 size: 19 residues. Trimming shortened V by 0 bases and J by 0 bases, and 22 bases separated the two germline ends. The DNA for the CDR3 is TGTGCCTGTGACACCCCAGTGGATACTAAAGGCCCGTACACCGATAAACTCATCTTT. The encoded protein is CACDTPVDTKGPYTDKLIF.

Comment on this clone: TCRdb pairs this DNA with a much larger clone's protein that differs at residue 15, likely a read error; the protein shown was translated from the DNA. The chain uses TRDV2 and TRDJ1; 10 positions agree with TRDD3. TCRdb offers no J gene call, so here the DNA was matched to germline to obtain one. This CDR3 region has 18 residues. Germline-derived CDR1 and CDR2 are GEAIGNYY and EKD. CDR3 DNA: TGTGCCTGTGACACCGTCGGTACTGGGGGATCCCTCCCCGATAGACTCATCTTT. As protein: CACDTVGTGGSLPDRLIF.

This clone was seen only a few times. A read error likely explains this, since a far larger clone differs by one base. The sample contains more than one DNA sequence encoding this CDR3. The chain has TRAV38-2/DV8 and TRDJ1; D may be TRDD1 or TRDD2 (5 bases each). The CDR3 is 20 residues long. With 7 bases removed from V and 0 bases from J, the gap between germline ends came to 31 bases. Germline values: CDR1 TSESDYY, CDR2 QEAYKQQN. Written as DNA, the CDR3 is TGTGCTTATTTACCTTCATACAAGGGAATAAATATTGTCTACACCGATAAACTCATCTTT. Protein: CAYLPSYKGINIVYTDKLIF.

In the case of this clone: Translating this DNA gives a protein that differs at residue 13 from the TCRdb one, which belongs to a much larger clone; a read error is likely, and the protein shown is this translation. The chain combines TRDV2 with TRDJ1; D is possibly TRDD1 (5 bases). The J gene, missing from TCRdb, was assigned here through DNA to germline matching. The CDR3 extends over 19 amino acids. V lost 2 bases and J lost 1, with 25 bases in between. Germline-derived CDR1 and CDR2 are GEAIGNYY and EKD. CDR3 in amino acids: CACDIRRTPVKWSTDKLIF. The CDR3 nucleotides are TGTGCCTGTGACATTCGGAGGACTCCCGTGAAATGGAGCACCGATAAACTCATCTTT.

This clone occurred a few times. The protein that TCRdb holds for this DNA derives from a much larger clone and differs from the translated DNA at residue 3, which likely indicates a read error; the protein shown here is translated from the DNA. The V gene reported is TRDV3; the J gene is uncalled; TRDD3, the D gene given by the table, was not confirmed from the DNA. The germline gives CDR1 TVYSNPD, CDR2 GDNSRS (reference sequence). CDR3 length: 19 residues. CDR3 sequence reads: CASYLAFPPSFGGYASGIF. The CDR3 region has the DNA TGTGCCTCCTACCTGGCCTTCCCTCCATCTTTTGGGGGATACGCAAGCGGCATCTTT.

This clone was detected a few times. A read error is likely here: a far larger clone is one base away. This sample includes further DNA sequences coding for the same CDR3. The rearrangement uses TRDV1 and TRDJ1; TRDD3 matches 12 bases. Germline assignment: CDR1 TSWWSYY and CDR2 QGS. This CDR3 spans 25 amino acids. CDR3 sequence (DNA): TGTGCTCTTGGGGATACCCACGGGAGGAACTACTGGGGGATACCCCCATCCTTGTACACCGACAAACTCATCTTT. This gives the protein CALGDTHGRNYWGIPPSLYTDKLIF.

This clone was observed at least ten times. The protein TCRdb gives is from a much larger clone and does not agree with this DNA's translation at residue 17, likely a read error; the protein shown here comes from the DNA. The rearrangement uses TRAV36/DV7 and TRDJ1, with 12 bases matching TRDD3. No J gene was available from TCRdb, and it was assigned here by a germline match of the DNA. Germline loops: CDR1 VTNFRS, CDR2 LTSSGIE (reference sequence). With V trimmed by 2 bases and J by 0 bases, 26 bases remained unmatched. The CDR3 has 23 residues. DNA of the CDR3: TGTGCTGTGGAAGGGTTTGCGCGACGAAACTACTGGGGGATACTTAGGCACACCGATAAACTCATCTTT. It specifies CAVEGFARRNYWGILRHTDKLIF.

Comment on this clone: TCRdb's entry gives the protein of a much larger clone, which mismatches this DNA's translation at residue 5, likely from a read error; the protein reported here is translated from the DNA. V is TRDV3 and J is TRDJ1; TRDD3 agrees at 8 bases. CDR1 and CDR2 from the germline V gene are TVYSNPD and GDNSRS (reference sequence). This CDR3 spans 17 amino acids. V lost 1 base and J lost 10; bases outside the gene matches: 23. The CDR3 is CAFIRLPLQTLTGGLIF. The CDR3 coding sequence is TGTGCCTTTATAAGACTCCCCTTACAAACCCTTACTGGGGGACTCATCTTT.

This clone was seen a handful of times. A read error likely explains why the TCRdb protein, taken from a much larger clone, differs from this DNA's translation at residue 11; the protein shown is translated from the DNA. This chain links TRDV2 with TRDJ1, with a weak D call TRDD3 (5 bases). This CDR3 is built from 15 residues. Germline CDR1 GEAIGNYY, CDR2 EKD. The CDR3 nucleotides read TGTGCCTGTGACCATGGGGAACATTACACCGGTAAACTCATCTTT. Protein product: CACDHGEHYTGKLIF.

A note on this clone: This DNA's translation differs at residue 13 from TCRdb's protein, which comes from a much larger clone; a read error is likely, and the protein shown is translated from the DNA. The J gene was not called, though the V gene is TRDV1; no check of the table's D call, TRDD3, against the DNA was made. CDR3 length: 14 residues. Germline V CDR1 and CDR2: TSWWSYY, QGS. The CDR3 here is CALGGPGDTDKLTF. DNA for the CDR3: TGTGCTCTTGGGGGTCCTGGGGACACCGATAAACTCACCTTT.

Remarks on this clone: TCRdb's protein, taken from a much larger clone, differs from this DNA's translation at residue 4, likely owing to a read error; the protein displayed comes from the DNA. V and J are TRDV1 and TRDJ1; TRDD2 or TRDD3 may be the D gene (9 bases each). V dropped 7 bases and J dropped 4 bases, with 40 bases sitting between them. Per germline, CDR1 TSWWSYY and CDR2 QGS. This CDR3 contains 22 residues. CDR3 loop: CALEDRNLPTMGIRGGNDKLIF. DNA for the CDR3: TGTGCTCTTGAGGACCGTAACCTTCCTACGATGGGGATACGCGGGGGGAACGATAAACTCATCTTT.

The table lists this clone with a few counts. TCRdb's listed protein matches a much larger clone and diverges from this DNA's translation at residue 7, likely through a read error; the protein shown comes from the DNA. V usage is TRDV1 and J usage is TRDJ1; tentatively, D is TRDD2 (5 bases). The J gene, left out of TCRdb, was set here by checking the DNA against germline. Germline CDR1 TSWWSYY, CDR2 QGS. Trimming removed 0 bases at V and 3 bases at J, with 11 bases between. CDR3 length equals 15 residues. CDR3 DNA sequence: TGTGCTCTTGGGGAACTATCCTTCTGCCCCGATAAACTCATCTTT. It specifies CALGELSFCPDKLIF.

In this sample, this clone turned up a few times. This likely traces to a read error, being one base from a far larger clone. Other DNA sequences in the same sample also yield this CDR3. The V gene was identified as TRDV1, while no J gene was called; the table's D call, TRDD3, was not checked against the DNA. Germline V CDR1 and CDR2: TSWWSYY, QGS. This CDR3 has 18 amino acids. The CDR3 DNA is TGTGCTCTTGGGGGAGGATATATTGGTGGGTCCTACACCGATAAGCTCATCTTT. Residues: CALGGGYIGGSYTDKLIF.

As to this clone: A read error is likely here: a far larger clone is one base away. Different DNA sequences within this sample yield the same CDR3. The V call is TRDV2, the J call TRDJ1; 10 bases map to TRDD3. Matching the DNA to germline supplied the J gene, which TCRdb does not give. Trimming cost V 3 bases and J 5 bases; bases outside gene matches: 20. The CDR3 spans 19 residues. Germline V gene sequence: CDR1 GEAIGNYY, CDR2 EKD. CDR3 loop: CACDSRTGGYAITGDKLIF. DNA of the CDR3: TGTGCCTGTGACTCCCGTACGGGGGGATACGCGATTACGGGTGATAAACTCATCTTT.

Details on this clone: This likely reflects a read error, since a far larger clone is one base away. In the same sample, other DNA sequences code for this CDR3. The V gene is TRDV2, but the J gene lacks a call; the table's D call of TRDD3 was not tested on the DNA. CDR3 size: 16 residues. Germline lookup yields CDR1 GEAIGNYY and CDR2 EKD. The CDR3 protein is CACDGTGGRNYDKLIF. CDR3 in DNA: TGTGCCTGTGATGGTACTGGGGGACGTAACTACGATAAGCTCATCTTT.

At least ten counts were recorded for this clone. One base separates it from a far larger clone, so it is likely a read error. The identical CDR3 is also encoded by other nucleotide sequences in the sample. The chain carries TRDV1 and TRDJ1; D is undetermined. Germline assignment: CDR1 TSWWSYY and CDR2 QGS. This CDR3 contains 18 residues. Trimming took off 2 bases at V and 3 bases at J, with 22 bases between the two ends. CDR3 protein: CALGERFFEYESSDKLIF. DNA for the CDR3: TGTGCTCTTGGGGAAAGGTTCTTCGAGTACGAATCCTCCGATAAACTCATCTTT.

With regard to this clone: Since a far larger clone is one base different, this is likely a read error. This same CDR3 is encoded by further DNA sequences in the sample. The V gene is TRDV1, the J gene TRDJ1, with D possibly being TRDD3 (6 bases). TCRdb is silent on the J gene; assignment here came from matching the DNA to germline. V lost 5 bases, J lost 2 bases, and 24 bases lay in between. This CDR3 comprises 18 residues. From germline, CDR1 is TSWWSYY and CDR2 QGS. This chain's CDR3 is CALGKATVGASGTDKLIF. The CDR3 nucleotides are TGTGCTCTTGGGAAAGCCACCGTGGGGGCCTCGGGGACCGATAAACTCATCTTT.

With respect to this clone: The likely explanation is a read error, given a far larger clone one base away. Other DNA sequences of this sample code for an identical CDR3. The chain uses TRDV2 and TRDJ1; 10 bases map to TRDD3. TCRdb supplies no J gene; here it was assigned by aligning the nucleotide sequence to germline. CDR1 and CDR2 from the germline V gene are GEAIGNYY and EKD. CDR3 size: 19 residues. CDR3 nucleotides: TGTGCTTGTGACACGCTTTTTGGGGGATACTCAAGGTACACCGATAAACTCATCTTT. It encodes CACDTLFGGYSRYTDKLIF.

For this clone: The mismatch at residue 5 between this DNA's translation and the TCRdb protein of a much larger clone likely reflects a read error; the protein shown is translated from the DNA. The rearrangement joins TRDV2 to TRDJ3, with TRDD3 matching 13 bases. The J gene is not listed in TCRdb, so it was assigned here from a DNA match to germline. Germline V CDR1 and CDR2: GEAIGNYY, EKD. CDR3 size: 22 residues. Trimming at V came to 4 bases and at J to 0 bases, leaving 14 bases not matched to a gene. CDR3 nucleotide sequence: TGTGCCTGTGATGGGTTCTTAATACTGGGGGATACGCGCTCCTGGGACACCCGACAGATGTTTTTC. It translates to CACDGFLILGDTRSWDTRQMFF.

This clone was detected a few times. TCRdb lists the protein of a much larger clone for this DNA, which differs at residue 9, so this is likely a read error; the protein given here is translated from the DNA itself. Within the sample, other DNA sequences also encode this same CDR3. The chain carries TRDV2 and TRDJ1; 9 nucleotides align to TRDD3. No J gene was available from TCRdb, and it was assigned here by a germline match of the DNA. The CDR3 has 15 residues. The germline gives CDR1 GEAIGNYY, CDR2 EKD. J lost 4 bases, V lost 0 bases, and 5 bases had no gene match. The CDR3: CACDTVGDKGDKLIF. The CDR3 nucleotides read TGTGCCTGTGACACCGTGGGGGATAAGGGCGATAAACTCATCTTT.

This clone was seen a handful of times. A far larger clone is just one base off, so this is likely a read error. The sample carries other DNA sequences with the same CDR3. Here the V gene is TRDV2, but the J gene went uncalled; the table's D gene call, TRDD3, was not cross checked with the DNA. Germline-derived CDR1 and CDR2 are GEAIGNYY and EKD. The length of the CDR3 is 15 residues. The CDR3 region is CACDSLGGYTDKLIF. The CDR3 DNA reads TGTGCCTGTGACAGCTTGGGGGGCTACACCGATAAGCTCATCTTT.